This record looks at one T cell receptor beta chain sequence and its context. Adults between about 18 and 95 years of age took part from under 25 US areas. Participants had their cohort set by participant-reported clinical history. This table comes from immunoSEQ multiplex PCR, and its TCRdb copy is limited to in-frame clones, with some not included. The sample shows about 150,000 clones, less than 90% of them seen only once. The entry originates in a study of blood T cell repertoires in COVID-19. Study in general: Samples representing acute and convalescent COVID-19 were sourced from the United States, Italy and Spain.

The CDR3 is 14 residues long. The V gene's germline CDR1 is LGHDT and CDR2 YNNKEL (reference sequence). Trimming took 5 bases from V and 2 from J; bases not matched to a gene: 4. The chain uses TRBV3-1 (or the pseudogene TRBV3-2) and TRBJ2-7; 9 nucleotides match TRBD1. The TCR comes from a woman aged 45 to 65 who had recovered from COVID-19. The sample taken for sequencing was PBMCs or T cells enriched from blood (not recorded which). The CDR3 spells CASSLDRGPYEQYF. As DNA, the CDR3 is TGTGCCAGCAGCTTGGACAGGGGTCCCTACGAGCAGTACTTC.